Listed below are T cell receptor beta chains from one sample, sequenced in a study of OX40 agonist ivuxolimab in advanced cancers. TCRdb's table, derived via immunoSEQ multiplex PCR, lists solely in-frame clones and lacks some. The repertoire holds roughly 62,000 clones, around 84% seen once, with around 4.7% in the top ten. The sample here was CD4+ or CD8+ T cells sorted from blood, taken in a trial of the OX40 agonist ivuxolimab. These receptors originate from an adult with an advanced solid tumor such as melanoma, head and neck, liver or kidney cancer. The CDR3 runs from the conserved cysteine through the conserved F or W.

v_gene	j_gene	CDR3aa
TRBV5-6	TRBJ2-5	CASSLGTQETQYF
TRBV7-9	TRBJ1-5	CASSLEPPWGQVGPQHF
TRBV25-1	TRBJ2-2	CASSRDTYTGELFF
TRBV28	TRBJ1-1	CASTVQGGITEAFF
TRBV11-3	.	CASSPTSVSYEQYF
TRBV4-1	TRBJ2-1	CASSQPGTSVREQFF
TRBV6-1	TRBJ2-7	CASSEALLDRSYEQYF
TRBV28	TRBJ2-4	CASSFTYREVIQYF
TRBV27	TRBJ2-5	CASSSSYQETQYF
TRBV28	TRBJ1-5	CASSSGIFGPQHF
TRBV19	TRBJ2-5	CASTGLEKETQYF
TRBV6-4	TRBJ1-6	CASRSGTPFNSPLHF
TRBV10-3	TRBJ1-1	CAISEFYRGNTEAFF
TRBV5-4	TRBJ2-3	CASSLMTTDTQYF
TRBV5-6	TRBJ2-7	CASSSRIGGDEQYF
TRBV5-1	TRBJ1-1	CASSFDLGGNTEAFF
TRBV14	TRBJ1-2	CASSPPGAAVGYTF
TRBV6-4	TRBJ2-1	CASSDLLDSEQFF
TRBV19	TRBJ2-3	CASRFGEESDTQYF
TRBV5-6	TRBJ2-7	CASSLVGRDSYEQYF
TRBV4-1	TRBJ1-1	CASSQGGTMNTEAFF
TRBV5-5	TRBJ1-1	CASSLTGTAFF
TRBV28	TRBJ1-2	CASSLEFDYGYTF
TRBV30	TRBJ2-7	CAWSEGGLSYEQYF
TRBV4-1	TRBJ2-3	CASSRAGGRTDTQYF
TRBV7-2	TRBJ2-5	CASSFRVGAGEETQYF
TRBV5-6	TRBJ2-3	CASSLVGGGTGTQYF
TRBV25-1	TRBJ2-1	CASSESRGLGNEQFF
TRBV19	TRBJ2-1	CASRTMGYGLASGEQFF
TRBV4-1	TRBJ2-6	CASSQAGRFSGANVLTF
TRBV28	TRBJ2-5	CASSREGKETQYF
TRBV7-3	TRBJ1-1	CASSLNGGRSTEAFF
TRBV30	TRBJ2-2	CAWSASFGELFF
TRBV7-2	TRBJ2-7	CASSLERGRTYEQYF
TRBV2	TRBJ2-7	CASSPGQGASYEQYF
TRBV2	TRBJ2-3	CASTPGGDTQYF
TRBV28	TRBJ2-7	CASSSHRDSSSYEQYF
TRBV30	TRBJ2-1	CAWMPAGAGGLGNEQFF
TRBV2	TRBJ2-7	CASSLQREVGYEQYF
TRBV19	TRBJ1-5	CASSKGTNQPQHF
TRBV7-3	TRBJ2-2	CASSYSSGRGRTGELFF
TRBV28	TRBJ2-7	CASKYNRVTYEQYF
TRBV28	TRBJ1-2	CASSTTPGNYGYTF
TRBV7-3	TRBJ2-5	CASSPPLYQETQYF
TRBV6-5	TRBJ2-2	CASSQGESGELFF
TRBV11-2	TRBJ2-1	CASSLDIAAGYNEQFF